Below are 12 T cell receptor beta chains sequenced from a single sample in a study of shared clonotypes between healthy human individuals. Sequencing used immunoSEQ multiplex PCR; TCRdb keeps in-frame clones, though not all of them. The data hold roughly 2 million clones, with approximately 94% observed a single time. The sequenced sample was naive CD4+ T cells sorted from blood. Subset defined: CD45RA+ positively selected. These receptors were obtained from a man aged 18 to 29 in good health.

The chain couples TRBV30 to TRBJ2-1, with D maybe TRBD1 (6 bases). Germline CDR1 is GTSNPN and CDR2 is SVGIG (reference sequence). V was trimmed by 2 bases and J by 3 bases, leaving 8 bases between them. This CDR3 spans 13 amino acids. DNA of the CDR3: TGTGCCTGGAGTCGAGGGGGCTACAATGAGCAGTTCTTC. Its protein is CAWSRGGYNEQFF. Full variable domain (rest looked up from reference TRBV30 and TRBJ2-1): SQTIHQWPATLVQPVGSPLSLECTVEGTSNPNLYWYRQAAGRGLQLLFYSVGIGQISSEVPQNLSASRPQDRQFILSSKKLLLSDSGFYLCAWSRGGYNEQFFGPGTRLTVL.

The chain carries TRBV5-1 and TRBJ2-7; D might be TRBD2 (6 bases). Germline V lookup: CDR1 SGHRS, CDR2 YFSETQ. V lost 5 bases and J lost 6, with 21 bases in between. The length of the CDR3 is 15 residues. CDR3 nucleotide sequence: TGCGCCAGCAGTCCGGCGGGGCCTCGGGCGGCCGAGCAGTACTTC. Its protein product is CASSPAGPRAAEQYF. The full variable domain, completed using reference TRBV5-1 and TRBJ2-7, is KAGVTQTPRYLIKTRGQQVTLSCSPISGHRSVSWYQQTPGQGLQFLFEYFSETQRNKGNFPGRFSGRQFSNSRSEMNVSTLELGDSALYLCASSPAGPRAAEQYFGPGTRLTVT.

This clone was detected only a few times. J is TRBJ1-5 and V is TRBV30; no clear D. Germline V gene sequence: CDR1 GTSNPN, CDR2 SVGIG (reference sequence). The V end lost 0 bases, the J end lost 0 bases, and 9 bases lay between the germline ends. CDR3 length equals 15 residues. CDR3 bases: TGTGCCTGGAGTGTAAGTACCAATAGCAATCAGCCCCAGCATTTT. Its protein product is CAWSVSTNSNQPQHF. The whole variable domain, filled in from reference TRBV30 and TRBJ1-5, reads SQTIHQWPATLVQPVGSPLSLECTVEGTSNPNLYWYRQAAGRGLQLLFYSVGIGQISSEVPQNLSASRPQDRQFILSSKKLLLSDSGFYLCAWSVSTNSNQPQHFGDGTRLSIL.

The chain employs TRBV10-3 and TRBJ2-7; weak D call: TRBD1 (5 bases). Trimming stripped 3 bases from V and 2 bases from J, with 8 bases between. Germline V gene data show CDR1 as ENHRY and CDR2 as SYGVKD. This CDR3 region has 13 residues. CDR3: CAISEGQTYEQYF. For the CDR3, the DNA is TGTGCCATCAGTGAAGGACAAACCTACGAGCAGTACTTC.

V is TRBV11-2 and J is TRBJ1-5, with D tentatively TRBD1 (6 bases). This CDR3 comprises 18 residues. Trimming took off 6 bases at V and 0 bases at J, with 21 bases between the two ends. Germline CDR1 is SGHAT and CDR2 is FQNNGV. The CDR3 nucleotides are TGTGCCAGCAGTCCAGGGGCCGCGGGGAGGTATAGCAATCAGCCCCAGCATTTT. It codes for CASSPGAAGRYSNQPQHF.

The J gene is TRBJ2-2, the V gene TRBV10-1; 8 bases align to TRBD1. CDR3 length: 14 amino acids. CDR1 and CDR2 from the germline V gene are WNHNN and SYGVQD (reference sequence). V dropped 0 bases and J dropped 6; count of bases not matched to a gene: 0. The CDR3 spells CASSESTGAGELFF. CDR3 DNA: TGCGCCAGCAGTGAGTCGACAGGGGCCGGGGAGCTGTTTTTT.

The CDR3 region has the DNA TGTGCCAGCGGTACTACCGCAGGGGGCATCCACGAGCAGTACTTC. This sequence encodes CASGTTAGGIHEQYF. The rearrangement joins TRBV6-5 to TRBJ2-7; 8 nucleotides agree with TRBD1. Trimming took 8 bases from V and 5 from J; bases not matched to a gene: 14. The CDR3 runs 15 residues. Germline V lookup: CDR1 MNHEY, CDR2 SVGAGI.

The chain couples TRBV29-1 to TRBJ2-1; 7 nucleotides line up with TRBD2. The CDR3 contains 12 residues. The V segment lost 4 bases and the J segment 8 bases; nucleotides outside the gene matches: 5. The germline gives CDR1 SQVTM, CDR2 ANQGSEA. Written as DNA, the CDR3 is TGCAGCGTTGTGAGGGGAGGGTATGAGCAGTTCTTC. Protein: CSVVRGGYEQFF.

The chain has TRBV18 and TRBJ1-5; D gene unclear. This CDR3 comprises 14 residues. Trimming shortened V by 3 bases and J by 6 bases, and 12 bases separated the two germline ends. CDR1 KGHSH and CDR2 LQKENI come from the germline V gene. The CDR3 DNA reads as TGTGCCAGCTCACCCGTGGCAGGCGGTCAGCCCCAGCATTTT. This codes for CASSPVAGGQPQHF. Looking up the rest from reference TRBV18 and TRBJ1-5 gives the full variable domain: NAGVMQNPRHLVRRRGQEARLRCSPMKGHSHVYWYRQLPEEGLKFMVYLQKENIIDESGMPKERFSAEFPKEGPSILRIQQVVRGDSAAYFCASSPVAGGQPQHFGDGTRLSIL.

The chain couples TRBV14 to TRBJ2-1; D may be TRBD2 (5 bases). Germline V gene data show CDR1 as SGHDN and CDR2 as FVKESK. V was clipped by 0 bases and J by 11 bases, with 14 bases between them. The CDR3 length is 14 residues. CDR3 DNA: TGTGCCAGCAGCCAAGATCCGGGGAGCACTCAGCAGTTCTTC. Encoded protein: CASSQDPGSTQQFF.

The J gene is TRBJ2-1, the V gene TRBV19; TRBD1 matches 7 bases. The germline gives CDR1 LNHDA, CDR2 SQIVND (reference sequence). There are 17 residues in the CDR3. V dropped 3 bases and J dropped 1; count of bases not matched to a gene: 9. In DNA form, the CDR3 reads TGTGCCAGTAGTATGGTGACGGGACAGAGATCCTACAATGAGCAGTTCTTC. Its translation is CASSMVTGQRSYNEQFF.

The gene calls are TRBV5-6 and TRBJ1-4; D remains unclear. CDR3 length equals 15 residues. Germline CDR1 and CDR2: SGHDT and YYEEEE. The V end was cut by 3 bases, the J end by 0 bases, with 9 bases between. The CDR3 protein is CASSSYSTTNEKLFF. The DNA for the CDR3 is TGTGCCAGCAGCTCGTACAGTACAACTAATGAAAAACTGTTTTTT.